This TCR beta chain stems from a study of chemoradiotherapy in HPV16-positive cancers. The repertoire was sequenced with immunoSEQ multiplex PCR; TCRdb's copy has only in-frame clones and lacks some. The data hold over 35,000 clones, with around 82% observed a single time. CDR1 and CDR2 from the germline V gene are SGHTA and FQGNSA. With 8 bases removed from V and 0 bases from J, the gap between germline ends came to 11 bases. The CDR3 has 14 residues. The clonotype originates from a human donor with HPV-associated anogenital cancer. The material sequenced was blood, taken from a patient who underwent chemoradiotherapy. V gene TRBV7-2 combines with J gene TRBJ1-3; no definite D call. CDR3 amino acids: CASEPTSSGNTIYF. DNA of the CDR3: TGTGCCAGCGAGCCCACCTCCTCTGGAAACACCATATATTTT.